This T cell receptor (beta chain) was recorded in a study of tumor-infiltrating lymphocytes in localized non-small cell lung cancer. Study details: Some samples were collected after neoadjuvant chemotherapy; smokers, never-smokers and several histologies were included.

In its sample, this clone was seen once. From germline, CDR1 is SGHTA and CDR2 FQGNSA. Trimming took off 1 base at V and 11 bases at J, with 8 bases between the two ends. The CDR3 totals 11 residues. Sequenced by immunoSEQ multiplex PCR; TCRdb stores in-frame clones only, minus some. The sample consists of some 30,000 clones, roughly 88% of them appearing once. This sequence was found in a human donor with non-small cell lung cancer. The chain combines TRBV7-2 with TRBJ1-1, with no clear D. Input material: lung tumor tissue. CDR3 in amino acids: CASSLGGDAFF. CDR3 sequence (DNA): TGTGCCAGCAGCTTAGGAGGAGATGCTTTCTTT.